The present entry profiles one T cell receptor (beta chain) with its context. What it binds is not known. This sample stems from a study of shared clonotypes between healthy human individuals. Background on the study: With ages of 18 to 49, the donors were a couple of women and a few men. Study conclusions and caveats: The sole specimen, blood, was sampled, and tissue repertoires likely differ. Rarefaction exposed incomplete sorted-subset sequencing despite large depth.

Assay: immunoSEQ multiplex PCR; the TCRdb copy retains only in-frame clones and omits some. The sample has millions of clones, 85% to 95% seen once. The CDR3 length is 15 residues. V was trimmed by 5 bases and J by 1 base, leaving 15 bases between them. Germline CDR1 SGHNT, CDR2 YYREEE (reference sequence). V and J are TRBV5-4 and TRBJ2-5; tentatively, D is TRBD1 (6 bases). Sequenced input: naive CD4+ T cells sorted from blood. The sample's subset: CD45RA+ positively selected. The origin of this receptor is a man in his late teens or twenties in good health. The DNA of the CDR3 is TGTGCCAGCAGGACGCTCAGGGGATCCCAAGAGACCCAGTACTTC. Translation gives CASRTLRGSQETQYF. The full variable domain, rest sourced from reference TRBV5-4 and TRBJ2-5, is ETGVTQSPTHLIKTRGQQVTLRCSSQSGHNTVSWYQQALGQGPQFIFQYYREEENGRGNFPPRFSGLQFPNYSSELNVNALELDDSALYLCASRTLRGSQETQYFGPGTRLLVL.